This is a list of T cell receptor beta chains from one sample in a study of graft-versus-host responses after intestinal transplantation. These receptors have no identified antigens. TCRdb keeps only in-frame clones here, not all; method: immunoSEQ multiplex PCR. The profile shows 65,000 to 85,000 clones, around nine tenths of them singletons. The source material was unstimulated CD8+ T cells sorted from spleen or lymph node cells, sampled before transplant. All receptors derive from a human donor who was the organ donor for an intestinal transplant. Each CDR3 is given with its conserved first and last residue. A D gene is named only where the DNA matches it firmly. Some rows have no size entry. The others give once, few or many, or a class for an expanded clone.

J gene: TRBJ2-7
V gene: TRBV4-1
D gene: NA
CDR3 length: 16
clone size: NA
CDR3 DNA: TGCGCCAGCAGCCAAGATCTGCCTAGGTCCCTCTACGAGCAGTACTTC
CDR3 protein: CASSQDLPRSLYEQYF

J gene: TRBJ2-2
V gene: TRBV19
D gene: NA
CDR3 length: 13
clone size: NA
CDR3 DNA: TGTGCCAGTAGTATAGGAGGGCCCGGGGAGCTGTTTTTT
CDR3 protein: CASSIGGPGELFF

J gene: TRBJ1-2
V gene: TRBV16
D gene: NA
CDR3 length: 17
clone size: NA
CDR3 DNA: TGTGCCAGCCACACCTCCCCCCATCCCCGGGGGAACTATGGCTACACCTTC
CDR3 protein: CASHTSPHPRGNYGYTF

J gene: TRBJ2-4
V gene: TRBV28
D gene: NA
CDR3 length: 15
clone size: NA
CDR3 DNA: TGTGCCAGCAGTTTTTTGGGGCTAGCCAAAAACATTCAGTACTTC
CDR3 protein: CASSFLGLAKNIQYF

J gene: TRBJ1-4
V gene: TRBV2
D gene: NA
CDR3 length: 15
clone size: NA
CDR3 DNA: TGTGCCAGCCTTGCTTGGCGGCAGGGTGGCGAAAAACTGTTTTTT
CDR3 protein: CASLAWRQGGEKLFF

J gene: TRBJ2-7
V gene: TRBV29-1
D gene: NA
CDR3 length: 13
clone size: NA
CDR3 DNA: TGCAGCGTTGCCGAGGGATCTGGTTACGAGCAGTACTTC
CDR3 protein: CSVAEGSGYEQYF

J gene: TRBJ2-7
V gene: TRBV14
D gene: NA
CDR3 length: 12
clone size: once
CDR3 DNA: TGTGCCAGCAGCCAAGTAGACTGGATGCAGTACTTC
CDR3 protein: CASSQVDWMQYF

J gene: TRBJ2-2
V gene: TRBV29-1
D gene: NA
CDR3 length: 12
clone size: NA
CDR3 DNA: TGCAGCGTTGGATGGTTCACCGGGGAGCTGTTTTTT
CDR3 protein: CSVGWFTGELFF

J gene: TRBJ2-5
V gene: TRBV7-9
D gene: TRBD1
CDR3 length: 16
clone size: NA
CDR3 DNA: TGTGCCAGCAGCTTAAGTACAGGGGCCCATGTTGGGACCCAGTACTTC
CDR3 protein: CASSLSTGAHVGTQYF

J gene: TRBJ2-7
V gene: TRBV19
D gene: NA
CDR3 length: 14
clone size: NA
CDR3 DNA: TGTGCCAGTAGTCCCGATGTCCCATCCTACGAGCAGTACTTC
CDR3 protein: CASSPDVPSYEQYF

J gene: TRBJ1-2
V gene: TRBV4-1
D gene: NA
CDR3 length: 16
clone size: NA
CDR3 DNA: TGCGCCAGCAGCCCTGCAACCGGGATATCCTCCTATGGCTACACCTTC
CDR3 protein: CASSPATGISSYGYTF

J gene: TRBJ1-2
V gene: TRBV6-1
D gene: NA
CDR3 length: 14
clone size: NA
CDR3 DNA: TGTGCCAGCAGCCCCACTACAGGGTTCCATGGCTACACCTTC
CDR3 protein: CASSPTTGFHGYTF

J gene: TRBJ2-1
V gene: TRBV9
D gene: NA
CDR3 length: 17
clone size: NA
CDR3 DNA: TGTGCCAGCAGCCCCTCGGGGAGCTATAACGCCTACAATGAGCAGTTCTTC
CDR3 protein: CASSPSGSYNAYNEQFF

J gene: TRBJ2-2
V gene: TRBV9
D gene: TRBD1
CDR3 length: 15
clone size: NA
CDR3 DNA: TGTGCCAGCAGCACGGGACAGAAGAACACCGGGGAGCTGTTTTTT
CDR3 protein: CASSTGQKNTGELFF

J gene: TRBJ2-5
V gene: TRBV21-1
D gene: NA
CDR3 length: 17
clone size: NA
CDR3 DNA: TGTGCCAGCAGCATTCCAGGGGTCGGCTGGTACCAAGAGACCCAGTACTTC
CDR3 protein: CASSIPGVGWYQETQYF

J gene: TRBJ2-1
V gene: TRBV30
D gene: NA
CDR3 length: 16
clone size: NA
CDR3 DNA: TGTGCCTGGAGCCCCGAGGGGGATCCCTCCTACAATGAGCAGTTCTTC
CDR3 protein: CAWSPEGDPSYNEQFF

J gene: TRBJ2-7
V gene: TRBV12-5
D gene: TRBD1
CDR3 length: 14
clone size: NA
CDR3 DNA: TGTGCTAGTGGTTTCCGGGACAGGGGCTACGAGCAGTACTTC
CDR3 protein: CASGFRDRGYEQYF